These T cell receptor beta chains were read from a single sample in a study of metastatic and nonmetastatic thyroid tumors. TCRdb re-called the PCR reads via MiXCR. This table holds roughly 30,000 clones, around a sixth found once. The sample taken for sequencing was blood. These receptors were obtained from a female donor with papillary thyroid cancer or a benign thyroid nodule (not recorded which). Some clones in this sample may be carry-over from other donors' samples. CDR3s include the opening cysteine and the closing phenylalanine or tryptophan. The order of the fields is J gene, clone size, V gene, D gene, CDR3 protein. The D gene is left open where the match is weak. Clone size is stated in some rows and not others, as once, few, many or a class when expanded.

TRBJ2-3	many	TRBV10-3	TRBD1	CAITGTGEGLTDTQYF
TRBJ1-2	NA	TRBV6-1	NA	CASVVGANYGYTF
TRBJ1-1	many	TRBV5-1	NA	CASSLESRNTEAFF
TRBJ2-5	many	TRBV13	TRBD1	CASSPPGTGTETQYF
TRBJ2-2	many	TRBV5-1	TRBD2	CASSALGLAGGTGELFF
TRBJ2-2	NA	TRBV9	TRBD2	CASSVPSGLNTGELFF
TRBJ2-7	NA	TRBV4-1	NA	CASSQEPGYEQYF
TRBJ2-7	few	TRBV2	TRBD2	CASSEGGKYEQYF
TRBJ2-7	NA	TRBV6-2/TRBV6-3	NA	CASGKQGSSYEQYF
TRBJ2-5	many	TRBV7-6	NA	CASSPVGFQETQYF
TRBJ1-1	NA	TRBV4-2	TRBD1	CASIPVQGDNTEAFF
TRBJ1-2	many	TRBV4-3	NA	CASSQREETDGYTF
TRBJ1-5	few	TRBV24-1	NA	CAVQGSNQPQHF
TRBJ2-1	many	TRBV27	TRBD2	CASSLSSGRRYNEQFF
TRBJ2-7	many	TRBV5-6	TRBD1	CASSLWSDRGQNYEQYF
TRBJ1-5	many	TRBV27	NA	CASSPQPNQPQHF
TRBJ1-1	many	TRBV20-1	NA	CSAGPGGPVNTEAFF
TRBJ1-2	many	TRBV24-1	TRBD1	CATQGSSGYTF
TRBJ2-1	once	TRBV11-2	TRBD2	CASSHTSGYNNDQFF
TRBJ1-2	many	TRBV7-3	NA	CASSLSRGEGYTF
TRBJ2-7	many	TRBV29-1	NA	CSVSRGYEQYF
TRBJ2-5	NA	TRBV12-3/TRBV12-4	NA	CASSPRTLGDQETRYF
TRBJ2-3	many	TRBV7-9	TRBD2	CASSQWGGGTDTQYF
TRBJ1-2	NA	TRBV20-1	NA	CSVSMSYGYTF
TRBJ2-5	NA	TRBV5-1	TRBD2	CASSFDLAGALETQYF
TRBJ1-1	many	TRBV5-1	NA	CASSSTGLNTEAFF
TRBJ2-1	many	TRBV4-2	TRBD2	CASSPTPPWSGRAVFGEQFF
TRBJ2-3	many	TRBV19	TRBD2	CASSIDLFQLAGKKDTQYF
TRBJ1-1	many	TRBV25-1	TRBD1	CASSGLTGGTEAFF
TRBJ2-1	medium-sized	TRBV12-5	NA	CASGVYRVYSYNEQFF
TRBJ2-5	many	TRBV20-1	NA	CSASSIGTGRETQYF
TRBJ2-3	NA	TRBV28	NA	CASSFPQSTDTQYF